This T cell receptor (beta chain) was recovered during a study of T cells in localized non-small cell lung cancer (dated by TCRdb to between 2020 and 2021). Regarding the research as a whole: Comparing tumors with uninvolved tumor-adjacent lungs, the study looked at the T cell repertoires of hundreds of patients with early-stage NSCLC. The cohort consisted of 236 treatment-naive NSCLC patients whose localized lung tumors had been resected. Of the NSCLC patients, fewer than 150 were male and 107 were female, and the mean age was approximately 66 years. Results and caveats for the whole study, not just this receptor: Of the top 100 tumor clones, a median of approximately 60 were detected in paired uninvolved adjacent lung; some 28 were also among that lung's top 100. Multi-region tumor sequencing was not performed, so intratumor heterogeneity could not be excluded. Because of the exploratory design, TCR variables were selected using unadjusted p-values without false-discovery rate correction. The highest T cell clonality was observed in uninvolved tumor-adjacent lung, where clonality exceeded that of tumor, suggesting that antigenic responses were more focused in uninvolved tumor-adjacent lung. Longer overall survival was associated with higher T cell density in blood, whereas shorter survival was associated with higher clonality in adjacent lung.

TCR beta CDR3 regions were sequenced from DNA using the immunoSEQ Assay. The paper's processing steps were these. To compute T cell density, TCR beta template counts were normalized to usable DNA, which was estimated by amplifying housekeeping genes. Richness was estimated with the preseqR package, extrapolating to 400,000 templates for PBMC samples and 120,000 templates for tissue samples. Clonality was defined as one minus Pielou's evenness. To identify tissue-enriched TCRs, differential abundance testing was run on productive amino-acid clonotypes with a minimum total count of 5 and an alpha of 0.1. Repertoire overlap between compartments was quantified with the Jaccard Index and Morisita Overlap Index. GLIPH grouped TCR beta CDR3s together with public tetramer-defined viral CDR3s, and a viral motif had to include at least three viral sequences and also show V-gene enrichment. TCRdb holds this immuneACCESS table with in-frame rearrangements only. Some clones are missing; in checked studies, unresolved V genes explain under half, and the rest has no known cause. Clone size and the V and J calls come from that table; the DNA yielded D and trimming. The sample yields around 54,000 clones; roughly 85% were counted once. 18% of the sample is taken by the ten largest.

At diagnosis, peripheral blood, uninvolved tumor-adjacent lung and tumor were collected and stored as a combination of fresh-frozen and FFPE material. Blood samples were analyzed as peripheral blood mononuclear cells for TCR repertoire profiling. This clone was detected only once. Its antigen remains unidentified. The record has no base qualities; no much larger clone is one base away. The source was peripheral blood, collected before any cancer treatment. This TCR came from a male donor older than 55 with stage III squamous cell lung carcinoma.

The nucleotide sequence is given as TGTGCCAGCAGCTTATATCGGGGGGGATCTGGAAACACCATATATTTT. It is translated as CASSLYRGGSGNTIYF. The rearrangement combines TRBV7-9 with TRBJ1-3; TRBD1 could be the D gene, as 5 bases match. Trimming at the junction amounts to 2 bases on V and 1 base on J, and the germline ends lie 12 bases apart. According to the germline V gene (reference sequence), CDR1 reads SEHNR and CDR2 reads FQNEAQ. The cysteine opens and the phenylalanine closes a CDR3 of 16 amino acids. The retained sequence is limited to the CDR3, 48 bases, with the frame set at the first base.